This TCR beta chain was captured by sequencing in a study of blood T cell repertoires in COVID-19. Study overall: T cells, B-cell-depleted T cells, or PBMCs provided the cDNA or gDNA that served as material.

In the source study's methods: Amplification of reference gene primers provided the estimated nucleated cell counts. The repertoire was sequenced with immunoSEQ multiplex PCR; TCRdb's copy has only in-frame clones and lacks some. V and J calls plus clone size are reproduced from that table; the DNA served to infer D and trimming. The sample lists roughly 250,000 clones, approximately 80% occurring once. Germline V gene data show CDR1 as LGHDT and CDR2 as YNNKEL (reference sequence). V lost 2 bases to trimming and J lost 4 bases, with 27 bases between them. This CDR3 comprises 19 residues. Sequenced material: peripheral blood. J is TRBJ2-7 and V is TRBV3-1 (or the pseudogene TRBV3-2); TRBD2 might be the D (6 bases). This clonotype was obtained from a human donor in a cohort sampled during active COVID-19. The CDR3 region has the DNA TGTGCCAGCAGCCAAAAAATTCGCGGGACCCACCTCGGGCGGTACGAGCAGTACTTC. Its protein is CASSQKIRGTHLGRYEQYF.